This T cell receptor (beta chain) was retrieved from a study of blood T cells in healthy people across ages. Primed by a sample-barcoded 5' primer and a J-beta primer mix, a second PCR proceeded for about 7 to 11 cycles. TCRdb re-derived calls from the 5' RACE reads in MiXCR, one entry per CDR3 protein. This repertoire shows approximately 1.5 million distinct CDR3 sequences, roughly two fifths found once; its top ten account for roughly 3.7%. This clonotype showed up just a few times. The V gene lost 3 bases and the J gene lost 3 bases, with 17 bases spanning the gap. The CDR3 length is 16 residues. The V gene's germline CDR1 is LGHNA and CDR2 YSLEER.

This receptor was taken from a woman aged 18-30 years in good health. Sequenced: blood. The rearrangement links TRBV4-3 to TRBJ1-2, with D possibly matching TRBD1 (6 bases). The CDR3, as DNA: TGCGCCAGCAGCCAGGGGGGGCCCCTTGTCCACTATGGCTACACCTTC. Protein: CASSQGGPLVHYGYTF.